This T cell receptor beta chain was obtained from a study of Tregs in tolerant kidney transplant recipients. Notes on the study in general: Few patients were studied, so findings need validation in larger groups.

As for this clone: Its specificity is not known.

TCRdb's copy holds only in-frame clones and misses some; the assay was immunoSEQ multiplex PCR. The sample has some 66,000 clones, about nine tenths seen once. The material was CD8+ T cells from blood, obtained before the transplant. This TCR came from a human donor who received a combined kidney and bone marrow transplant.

CDR3 DNA: TGTGCCAGCAGCCCTTGGGGGCAGAGCTACGAGCAGTACTTC. Encoded protein: CASSPWGQSYEQYF. The chain combines TRBV13 with TRBJ2-7; maybe TRBD1 (6 bases). Per the germline V gene, CDR1 is PRHDT and CDR2 is FYEKMQ (reference sequence). This CDR3 contains 14 residues. The V end was cut by 5 bases, the J end by 3 bases, with 14 bases between.